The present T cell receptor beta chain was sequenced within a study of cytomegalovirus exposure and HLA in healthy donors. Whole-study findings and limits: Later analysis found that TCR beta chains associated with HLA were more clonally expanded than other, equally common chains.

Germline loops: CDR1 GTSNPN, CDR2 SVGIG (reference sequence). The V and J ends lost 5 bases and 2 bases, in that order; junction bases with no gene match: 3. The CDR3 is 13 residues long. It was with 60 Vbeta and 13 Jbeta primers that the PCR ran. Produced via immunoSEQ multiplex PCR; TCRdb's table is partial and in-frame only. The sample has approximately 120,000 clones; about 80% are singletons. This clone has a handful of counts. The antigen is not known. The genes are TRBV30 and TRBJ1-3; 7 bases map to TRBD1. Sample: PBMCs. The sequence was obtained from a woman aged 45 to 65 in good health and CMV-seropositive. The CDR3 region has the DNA TGTGCCTGGCAAACAGGGGCTGGAAACACCATATATTTT. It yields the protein CAWQTGAGNTIYF.